The clone carrying this TCR beta chain was observed at least ten times. The length of the CDR3 is 12 residues. Germline V lookup: CDR1 SQVTM, CDR2 ANQGSEA. Trimming shortened V by 7 bases and J by 4 bases, and 11 bases separated the two germline ends. This entry is derived from a study of Graves' ophthalmopathy and Graves' hyperthyroidism. RNA transcripts served as template for amplifying TCR beta CDR3 sequences. Scientists carried out first-round RT-PCR using HTBI primers and then a second-round multiplex PCR. TCRdb re-analysed the multiplex PCR reads in MiXCR, keeping a single row per CDR3 protein. This table has 200,000 to 300,000 distinct CDR3 sequences, less than 55% appearing once.

The sequenced sample was peripheral blood. The receptor was isolated from an adult man with Graves' ophthalmopathy. This chain connects TRBV29-1 to TRBJ1-5; D not resolved. The CDR3: CSAGLHNQPQHF. DNA of the CDR3: TGCAGCGCCGGGCTCCATAATCAGCCCCAGCATTTT. The full variable domain, in which reference TRBV29-1 and TRBJ1-5 provide the parts outside the CDR3, is SAVISQKPSRDICQRGTSLTIQCQVDSQVTMMFWYRQQPGQSLTLIATANQGSEATYESGFVIDKFPISRPNLTFSTLTVSNMSPEDSSIYLCSAGLHNQPQHFGDGTRLSIL.